This T cell receptor beta chain derives from a study of OX40 agonist ivuxolimab in advanced cancers. Sequencing used immunoSEQ multiplex PCR; TCRdb keeps in-frame clones, though not all of them. Of approximately 70,000 clones listed, 80% to 95% are singletons. Per germline, CDR1 LGHNA and CDR2 YNFKEQ. J was trimmed by 0 bases and V by 5 bases; bases with no gene match: 9. This CDR3 contains 18 residues. J is TRBJ2-1 and V is TRBV4-2; 11 bases fit TRBD2. The TCR sequence derives from an adult with an advanced solid tumor such as melanoma, head and neck, liver or kidney cancer. The sequenced sample was CD4+ or CD8+ T cells sorted from blood, obtained in a trial of the OX40 agonist ivuxolimab. CDR3 loop: CASSTGTSGRSSYNEQFF. As DNA, the CDR3 is TGTGCCAGCAGCACCGGGACTAGCGGCCGTAGCTCCTACAATGAGCAGTTCTTC.